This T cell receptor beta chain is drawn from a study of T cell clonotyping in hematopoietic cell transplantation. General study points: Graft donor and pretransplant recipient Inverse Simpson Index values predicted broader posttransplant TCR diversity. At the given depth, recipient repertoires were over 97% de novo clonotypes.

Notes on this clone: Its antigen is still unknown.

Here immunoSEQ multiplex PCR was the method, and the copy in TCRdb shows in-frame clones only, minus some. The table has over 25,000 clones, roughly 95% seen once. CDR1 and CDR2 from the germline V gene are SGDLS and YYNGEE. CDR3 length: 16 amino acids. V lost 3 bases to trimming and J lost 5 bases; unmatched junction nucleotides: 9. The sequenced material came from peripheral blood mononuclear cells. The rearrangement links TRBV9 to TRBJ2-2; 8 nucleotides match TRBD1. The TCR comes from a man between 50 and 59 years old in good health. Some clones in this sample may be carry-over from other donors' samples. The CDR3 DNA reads TGTGCCAGCAGCGCGCAGGGGGCTCTAGGGACCGGGGAGCTGTTTTTT. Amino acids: CASSAQGALGTGELFF.